This T cell receptor beta chain is drawn from a study of T cells expressing NK-cell markers. From germline, CDR1 is SGHDT and CDR2 YYEEEE. The CDR3 spans 14 residues. Worth noting for this clonotype: Antigen specificity is unknown.

Study findings and constraints: In a few donors, these clonotypes also led the CD3+CD56-NKG2C+ fraction.

TCRdb re-called the 5' RACE reads and catalogs CDR3 proteins one per entry, DNA excluded. There are around 15,000 distinct CDR3 sequences in the sample, with approximately 59% held by the top ten. V is TRBV5-6 and J is TRBJ2-1; TCRdb lists TRBD2, though no DNA is available to test this call. The clonotype was recovered from a man aged 18-70 years in good health. The sequencing input was blood T cells: a sorted CD56 or NKG2C T cell subset, CD4+ or CD8+ T cells, or bulk PBMC T cells (not recorded which). CDR3 sequence reads: CASSLRIAGGPLFF. The full variable domain, with the rest looked up from reference TRBV5-6 and TRBJ2-1, is DAGVTQSPTHLIKTRGQQVTLRCSPKSGHDTVSWYQQALGQGPQFIFQYYEEEERQRGNFPDRFSGHQFPNYSSELNVNALLLGDSALYLCASSLRIAGGPLFFGPGTRLTVL.